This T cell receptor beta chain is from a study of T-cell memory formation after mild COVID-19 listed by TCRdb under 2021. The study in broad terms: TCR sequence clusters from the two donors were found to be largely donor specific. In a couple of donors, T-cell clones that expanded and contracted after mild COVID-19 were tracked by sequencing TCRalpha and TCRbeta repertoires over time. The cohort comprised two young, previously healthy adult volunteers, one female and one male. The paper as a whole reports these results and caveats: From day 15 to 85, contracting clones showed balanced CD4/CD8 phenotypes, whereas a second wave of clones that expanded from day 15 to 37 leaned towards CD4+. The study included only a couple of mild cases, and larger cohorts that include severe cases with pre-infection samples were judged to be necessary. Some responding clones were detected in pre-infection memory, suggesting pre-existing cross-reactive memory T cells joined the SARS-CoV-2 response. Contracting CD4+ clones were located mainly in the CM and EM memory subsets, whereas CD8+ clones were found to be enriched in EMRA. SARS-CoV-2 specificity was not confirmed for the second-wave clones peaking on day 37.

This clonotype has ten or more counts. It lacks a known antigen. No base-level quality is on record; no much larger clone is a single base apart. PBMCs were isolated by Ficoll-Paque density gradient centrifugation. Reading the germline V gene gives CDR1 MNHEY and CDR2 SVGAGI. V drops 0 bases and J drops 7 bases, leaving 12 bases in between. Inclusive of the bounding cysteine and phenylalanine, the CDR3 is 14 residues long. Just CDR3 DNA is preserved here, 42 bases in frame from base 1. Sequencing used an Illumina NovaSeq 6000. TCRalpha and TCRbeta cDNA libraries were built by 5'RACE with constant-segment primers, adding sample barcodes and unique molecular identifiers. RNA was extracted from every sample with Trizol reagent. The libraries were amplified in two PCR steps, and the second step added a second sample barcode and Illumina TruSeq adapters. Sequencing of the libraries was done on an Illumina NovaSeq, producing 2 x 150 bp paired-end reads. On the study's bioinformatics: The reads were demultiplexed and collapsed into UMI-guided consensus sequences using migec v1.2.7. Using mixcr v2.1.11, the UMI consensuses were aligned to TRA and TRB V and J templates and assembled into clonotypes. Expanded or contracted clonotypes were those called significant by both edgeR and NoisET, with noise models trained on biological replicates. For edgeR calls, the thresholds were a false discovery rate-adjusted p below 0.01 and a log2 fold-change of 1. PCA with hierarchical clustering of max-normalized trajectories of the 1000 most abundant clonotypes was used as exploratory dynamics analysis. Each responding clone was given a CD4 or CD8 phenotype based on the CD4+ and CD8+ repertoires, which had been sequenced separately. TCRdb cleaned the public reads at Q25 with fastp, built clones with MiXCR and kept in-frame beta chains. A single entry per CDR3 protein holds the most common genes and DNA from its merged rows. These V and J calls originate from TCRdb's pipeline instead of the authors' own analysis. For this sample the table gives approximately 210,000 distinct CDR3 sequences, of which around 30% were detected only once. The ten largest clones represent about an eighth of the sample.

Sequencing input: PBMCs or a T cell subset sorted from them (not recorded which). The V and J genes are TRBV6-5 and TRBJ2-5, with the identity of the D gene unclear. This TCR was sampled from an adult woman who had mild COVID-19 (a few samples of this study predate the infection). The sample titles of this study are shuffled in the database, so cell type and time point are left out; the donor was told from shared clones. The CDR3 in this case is CASSYSSSPRTQYF. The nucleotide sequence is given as TGTGCCAGCAGTTACTCGAGCAGTCCTAGGACCCAGTACTTC.